This T cell receptor (beta chain) was recovered during a study of blood T cell repertoires in COVID-19. Looking at the study overall: Material from acute and convalescent COVID-19 was sourced from the United States, Italy and Spain. T cells, B-cell-depleted T cells, or PBMCs provided the cDNA or gDNA that served as material.

Seattle participants joined during active infection and were tracked over time. Germline assignment: CDR1 MDHEN and CDR2 SYDVKM. The CDR3 is 12 amino acids. V was pared by 6 bases and J by 3 bases, with 5 bases between. Original processing methods: The authors estimated nucleated cell counts from reference gene primer amplification. Profiling relied on immunoSEQ multiplex PCR, and the TCRdb table lists in-frame clones only, not all of them. From that table come the V and J calls and clone size; the DNA was used to work out D and trimming. The sample contains under 200,000 clones, around four fifths of which appear only once.

The genes are TRBV28 and TRBJ2-2; D is uncertain. This TCR was recovered from a woman aged 70-85 years with COVID-19, enrolled during active disease. The material sequenced was peripheral blood. The CDR3 nucleotides read TGTGCCAGCAGAACAGACACCGGGGAGCTGTTTTTT. It specifies CASRTDTGELFF.